This T cell receptor beta chain came from a study of T cells expressing NK-cell markers. Study background: Sorted CD3+CD56-NKG2C+, CD3+CD56+NKG2C+ and CD3+CD56+NKG2C- T cells supplied the TCR beta repertoires.

There are 15 residues in the CDR3. Germline-derived CDR1 and CDR2 are SGDLS and YYNGEE. Researchers built TCR beta cDNA using 5'RACE template switching with UMIs. TCRdb re-analyzed the 5' RACE reads; it lists each CDR3 protein once, without DNA. The sample has about 460,000 distinct CDR3 sequences. Overall study results and limits: In 6 or 7 donors, dominant NKG2C+ clonotypes were roughly 1.0-7.0% of CD8+ T cells. Expanded NKG2C+ T cell clones had unclear HCMV specificity.

To note about this clonotype: Its antigen remains unidentified.

The V call is TRBV9, the J call TRBJ2-1; the TCRdb D gene call, TRBD2, has no DNA to confirm it. What was sequenced was blood T cells: a sorted CD56 or NKG2C T cell subset, CD4+ or CD8+ T cells, or bulk PBMC T cells (not recorded which). The origin of this receptor is a woman aged 50 to 65 in good health. CDR3 residues: CASSVRALVGNEQFF. The full variable domain, completed using reference TRBV9 and TRBJ2-1, is DSGVTQTPKHLITATGQRVTLRCSPRSGDLSVYWYQQSLDQGLQFLIQYYNGEERAKGNILERFSAQQFPDLHSELNLSSLELGDSALYFCASSVRALVGNEQFFGPGTRLTVL.